The rows below give T cell receptor beta chains drawn from one sample of a study of radiation and T cells in renal cell carcinoma. The protocol was immunoSEQ multiplex PCR, while the TCRdb copy is restricted to in-frame clones and leaves out a portion. The sample includes about 150,000 clones, roughly 87% of them seen just once. This material consisted of blood, taken from a patient whose treatment included radiotherapy and nephrectomy. These receptors all come from a woman aged 45-65 years with renal cell carcinoma. Each CDR3 is given with its conserved first and last residue. Each record gives: V gene, clone size, J gene, D gene, CDR3 protein, CDR3 DNA. D genes are given only for firm matches. The size entry is marked missing in some rows and otherwise reads once, few, many or a size class.

v_gene: TRBV11-2; abundance: medium-sized; j_gene: TRBJ2-2; d_gene: -; CDR3aa: CASSRSGPRTGELFF; CDR3nt: TGTGCCAGCAGCCGATCCGGGCCGCGCACCGGGGAGCTGTTTTTT
v_gene: TRBV10-3; abundance: few; j_gene: TRBJ1-1; d_gene: TRBD1; CDR3aa: CAISEPGTGNTEAFF; CDR3nt: TGTGCCATCAGTGAACCCGGGACAGGGAACACTGAAGCTTTCTTT
v_gene: TRBV5-1; abundance: -; j_gene: TRBJ2-2; d_gene: TRBD1; CDR3aa: CASTPTGVLNTGELFF; CDR3nt: TGCGCCAGCACCCCGACAGGGGTACTGAACACCGGGGAGCTGTTTTTT
v_gene: TRBV7-2; abundance: -; j_gene: TRBJ1-2; d_gene: -; CDR3aa: CASSLDRDRFGYTF; CDR3nt: TGTGCCAGCAGCTTAGACAGGGATCGCTTTGGCTACACCTTC
v_gene: TRBV5-6; abundance: -; j_gene: TRBJ1-6; d_gene: -; CDR3aa: CASSLDEGDSPLHF; CDR3nt: TGTGCCAGCAGCTTGGATGAGGGCGATTCACCCCTCCACTTT
v_gene: TRBV4-1; abundance: once; j_gene: TRBJ2-5; d_gene: -; CDR3aa: CASSQGLQGARWGAQYF; CDR3nt: TGCGCCAGCAGCCAAGGGCTACAAGGGGCCCGCTGGGGCGCCCAGTACTTC
v_gene: TRBV5-8; abundance: -; j_gene: TRBJ2-5; d_gene: -; CDR3aa: CASSASQGVWETQYF; CDR3nt: TGTGCCAGCAGCGCCTCACAGGGCGTTTGGGAGACCCAGTACTTC
v_gene: TRBV7-2; abundance: -; j_gene: TRBJ2-2; d_gene: TRBD2; CDR3aa: CASSSGLAGGSNTGELFF; CDR3nt: TGTGCCAGCAGCAGTGGACTAGCGGGGGGTTCGAACACCGGGGAGCTGTTTTTT
v_gene: TRBV5-5; abundance: -; j_gene: TRBJ1-2; d_gene: TRBD1; CDR3aa: CASSWLPTGAANYGYTF; CDR3nt: TGTGCCAGCAGCTGGCTGCCCACAGGGGCGGCGAACTATGGCTACACCTTC
v_gene: TRBV19; abundance: few; j_gene: TRBJ1-2; d_gene: TRBD1; CDR3aa: CASSMQGGPHGYTF; CDR3nt: TGTGCCAGTAGTATGCAGGGGGGTCCCCATGGCTACACCTTC
v_gene: TRBV7-7; abundance: -; j_gene: TRBJ2-2; d_gene: TRBD2; CDR3aa: CASSLAGRDELFF; CDR3nt: TGTGCTAGCAGCTTAGCGGGGAGGGACGAGCTGTTTTTT
v_gene: TRBV4-3; abundance: -; j_gene: TRBJ2-1; d_gene: -; CDR3aa: CASSQDGAGPYNEQFF; CDR3nt: TGCGCCAGCAGCCAAGATGGCGCAGGACCCTACAATGAGCAGTTCTTC
v_gene: TRBV7-8; abundance: many; j_gene: TRBJ2-7; d_gene: TRBD1; CDR3aa: CASSLMSGTGGHEQYF; CDR3nt: TGTGCCAGCAGCCTCATGAGTGGGACAGGCGGTCACGAGCAGTACTTC
v_gene: TRBV6-1; abundance: -; j_gene: TRBJ2-2; d_gene: TRBD1; CDR3aa: CASSVPPGQGYGELFF; CDR3nt: TGTGCCAGCAGTGTCCCCCCGGGACAGGGATACGGGGAGCTGTTTTTT
v_gene: TRBV6-5; abundance: -; j_gene: TRBJ2-3; d_gene: -; CDR3aa: CASSWSTGRTDTQYF; CDR3nt: TGTGCCAGCAGTTGGAGTACGGGGAGGACAGATACGCAGTATTTT
v_gene: TRBV9; abundance: -; j_gene: TRBJ2-5; d_gene: -; CDR3aa: CASSAGGTSQGETQYF; CDR3nt: TGTGCCAGCAGCGCCGGCGGGACCTCCCAGGGGGAGACCCAGTACTTC
v_gene: TRBV10-3; abundance: -; j_gene: TRBJ1-1; d_gene: -; CDR3aa: CAISDLEGVVAFF; CDR3nt: TGTGCCATCAGTGATCTTGAGGGGGTCGTGGCTTTCTTT
v_gene: TRBV7-8; abundance: -; j_gene: TRBJ2-2; d_gene: TRBD2; CDR3aa: CASSSSLAVANTGELFF; CDR3nt: TGTGCCAGCAGCTCGTCACTAGCGGTCGCGAACACCGGGGAGCTGTTTTTT
v_gene: TRBV7-2; abundance: -; j_gene: TRBJ2-7; d_gene: -; CDR3aa: CASSLKGLTYEQYF; CDR3nt: TGTGCCAGCAGCTTAAAGGGCCTCACCTACGAGCAGTACTTC
v_gene: TRBV5-1; abundance: -; j_gene: TRBJ2-2; d_gene: -; CDR3aa: CASSFGRPNTGELFF; CDR3nt: TGCGCCAGCAGCTTCGGTCGGCCGAACACCGGGGAGCTGTTTTTT
v_gene: TRBV10-3; abundance: -; j_gene: TRBJ2-1; d_gene: TRBD2; CDR3aa: CAISESGVAGVSYNEQFF; CDR3nt: TGTGCCATCAGTGAGTCGGGGGTAGCGGGGGTCTCCTACAATGAGCAGTTCTTC
v_gene: TRBV5-1; abundance: -; j_gene: TRBJ2-6; d_gene: -; CDR3aa: CASSLAVGGLSGANVLTF; CDR3nt: TGCGCCAGCAGCTTGGCGGTTGGGGGTTTGTCTGGGGCCAACGTCCTGACTTTC
v_gene: TRBV9; abundance: -; j_gene: TRBJ2-7; d_gene: TRBD2; CDR3aa: CASSVEPSGGSREQYF; CDR3nt: TGTGCCAGCAGCGTAGAACCGTCGGGGGGGTCTCGCGAGCAGTACTTC
v_gene: TRBV12-5; abundance: -; j_gene: TRBJ1-1; d_gene: -; CDR3aa: CASGPDVNTEAFF; CDR3nt: TGTGCTAGTGGCCCCGACGTGAACACTGAAGCTTTCTTT
v_gene: TRBV6-1; abundance: -; j_gene: TRBJ2-3; d_gene: TRBD1; CDR3aa: CASKGTGVRADTQYF; CDR3nt: TGTGCCAGCAAGGGGACAGGGGTACGCGCAGATACGCAGTATTTT
v_gene: TRBV30; abundance: -; j_gene: TRBJ1-4; d_gene: -; CDR3aa: CAWSVGEKLFF; CDR3nt: TGTGCCTGGAGTGTGGGTGAAAAACTGTTTTTT
v_gene: TRBV6-6; abundance: few; j_gene: TRBJ1-1; d_gene: TRBD1; CDR3aa: CASSYGQGANTEAFF; CDR3nt: TGTGCCAGCAGTTACGGTCAGGGGGCGAACACTGAAGCTTTCTTT
v_gene: TRBV19; abundance: -; j_gene: TRBJ2-1; d_gene: -; CDR3aa: CASSIQDQDNEQFF; CDR3nt: TGTGCCAGTAGTATCCAAGACCAAGACAATGAGCAGTTCTTC
v_gene: TRBV18; abundance: once; j_gene: TRBJ2-7; d_gene: TRBD1; CDR3aa: CASSGTEEQYF; CDR3nt: TGTGCCAGCTCAGGGACAGAGGAGCAGTACTTC
v_gene: TRBV5-1; abundance: -; j_gene: TRBJ2-2; d_gene: TRBD1; CDR3aa: CASSLEGQGVVGELFF; CDR3nt: TGCGCCAGCAGCTTGGAGGGACAGGGAGTAGTCGGGGAGCTGTTTTTT
v_gene: TRBV5-1; abundance: -; j_gene: TRBJ2-7; d_gene: TRBD1; CDR3aa: CASSLESRGQDEQYF; CDR3nt: TGCGCCAGCAGCTTGGAAAGCAGGGGGCAGGACGAGCAGTACTTC
v_gene: TRBV9; abundance: -; j_gene: TRBJ1-6; d_gene: TRBD1; CDR3aa: CASSVVPGGNSPLHF; CDR3nt: TGTGCCAGCAGCGTAGTACCAGGGGGCAATTCACCCCTCCACTTT
v_gene: TRBV19; abundance: -; j_gene: TRBJ1-5; d_gene: -; CDR3aa: CASSIGRDQPQHF; CDR3nt: TGTGCCAGTAGTATCGGCAGGGATCAGCCCCAGCATTTT
v_gene: TRBV30; abundance: -; j_gene: TRBJ1-1; d_gene: -; CDR3aa: CAWAWVNTEAFF; CDR3nt: TGTGCCTGGGCTTGGGTGAACACTGAAGCTTTCTTT
v_gene: TRBV5-6; abundance: -; j_gene: TRBJ1-5; d_gene: -; CDR3aa: CASSISLLNQPQHF; CDR3nt: TGTGCCAGCAGCATCTCGTTATTGAATCAGCCCCAGCATTTT
v_gene: TRBV10-1; abundance: few; j_gene: TRBJ1-5; d_gene: -; CDR3aa: CATSPSGTNQPQHF; CDR3nt: TGCGCCACTTCTCCCTCCGGGACAAATCAGCCCCAGCATTTT
v_gene: TRBV4-1; abundance: -; j_gene: TRBJ1-3; d_gene: TRBD1; CDR3aa: CASSQSQGAFAGNTIYF; CDR3nt: TGCGCCAGCAGCCAATCTCAGGGGGCATTCGCCGGAAACACCATATATTTT
v_gene: TRBV5-3; abundance: -; j_gene: TRBJ2-1; d_gene: TRBD2; CDR3aa: CARSCPGLDALEQFF; CDR3nt: TGTGCCAGAAGCTGCCCTGGACTAGATGCCCTCGAGCAGTTCTTC
v_gene: TRBV29-1; abundance: once; j_gene: TRBJ1-4; d_gene: TRBD1; CDR3aa: CSAARDRASNEKLFF; CDR3nt: TGCAGCGCCGCAAGGGACAGGGCCTCTAATGAAAAACTGTTTTTT
v_gene: TRBV12-5; abundance: -; j_gene: TRBJ1-2; d_gene: -; CDR3aa: CASGFSRGQGGYTF; CDR3nt: TGTGCTAGTGGTTTTTCTCGGGGGCAAGGTGGCTACACCTTC
v_gene: TRBV19; abundance: once; j_gene: TRBJ1-2; d_gene: -; CDR3aa: CASSIGNPYGYTF; CDR3nt: TGTGCCAGTAGTATCGGGAATCCGTATGGCTACACCTTC
v_gene: TRBV18; abundance: -; j_gene: TRBJ1-2; d_gene: -; CDR3aa: CASSPPTGPYGYTF; CDR3nt: TGTGCCAGCTCACCGCCAACAGGCCCCTATGGCTACACCTTC
v_gene: TRBV6-5; abundance: -; j_gene: TRBJ1-1; d_gene: -; CDR3aa: CASTWRGVNTEAFF; CDR3nt: TGTGCCAGCACTTGGCGGGGGGTGAACACTGAAGCTTTCTTT
v_gene: TRBV27; abundance: -; j_gene: TRBJ1-1; d_gene: -; CDR3aa: CASGWGEAFF; CDR3nt: TGTGCCAGTGGGTGGGGTGAAGCTTTCTTT
v_gene: TRBV2; abundance: once; j_gene: TRBJ1-2; d_gene: -; CDR3aa: CASRNTGFDGYTF; CDR3nt: TGTGCCAGCAGGAACACAGGGTTTGATGGCTACACCTTC
v_gene: TRBV5-6; abundance: -; j_gene: TRBJ1-5; d_gene: -; CDR3aa: CASSLRVSGRVGQPQHF; CDR3nt: TGTGCCAGCAGCTTGAGAGTGTCTGGGCGAGTCGGTCAGCCCCAGCATTTT
v_gene: TRBV23-1; abundance: -; j_gene: TRBJ1-5; d_gene: -; CDR3aa: CASSQKEQGYQPQHF; CDR3nt: TGCGCCAGCAGTCAGAAGGAACAGGGCTATCAGCCCCAGCATTTT
v_gene: TRBV18; abundance: -; j_gene: TRBJ1-1; d_gene: -; CDR3aa: CASSSTKRENTEAFF; CDR3nt: TGTGCCAGCTCATCCACCAAACGGGAGAACACTGAAGCTTTCTTT
v_gene: TRBV9; abundance: -; j_gene: TRBJ1-2; d_gene: TRBD1; CDR3aa: CASSIVGQGASGYTF; CDR3nt: TGTGCCAGCAGCATAGTTGGACAGGGGGCGAGTGGCTACACCTTC
v_gene: TRBV5-1; abundance: -; j_gene: TRBJ1-1; d_gene: -; CDR3aa: CASSPIRDLRNTEAFF; CDR3nt: TGCGCCAGCAGCCCCATCCGGGACCTCAGAAACACTGAAGCTTTCTTT
v_gene: TRBV15; abundance: -; j_gene: TRBJ2-7; d_gene: -; CDR3aa: CATSRVDTEVQQYF; CDR3nt: TGTGCCACCAGCAGAGTAGACACCGAGGTCCAGCAGTACTTC
v_gene: TRBV6-1; abundance: -; j_gene: TRBJ2-7; d_gene: -; CDR3aa: CASIGIFSYEQYF; CDR3nt: TGTGCCAGCATAGGGATTTTCTCCTACGAGCAGTACTTC
v_gene: TRBV5-1; abundance: once; j_gene: TRBJ1-2; d_gene: -; CDR3aa: CASSLGTAYVGGYTF; CDR3nt: TGCGCCAGCAGCTTGGGGACAGCCTACGTTGGGGGCTACACCTTC
v_gene: TRBV7-3; abundance: -; j_gene: TRBJ2-5; d_gene: -; CDR3aa: CASSSTGFSETQYF; CDR3nt: TGTGCCAGCAGCTCAACAGGATTTTCAGAGACCCAGTACTTC
v_gene: TRBV6-1; abundance: -; j_gene: TRBJ1-6; d_gene: TRBD1; CDR3aa: CASSSRDRGNSPLHF; CDR3nt: TGTGCCAGCAGTTCCCGGGACAGGGGTAATTCACCCCTCCACTTT